This TCR beta chain was sequenced during a study of T cell clonality in common variable immunodeficiency. This CDR3 is 15 amino acids long. Germline V lookup: CDR1 KGHSH, CDR2 LQKENI. After removal of 3 bases from V and 2 bases from J, the junction contained 3 bases not matched to a gene. Study outcomes and limitations: Fewer deletions and N-nucleotide insertions were reportedly seen in common variable immunodeficiency TCR beta sequences. CVID subjects had higher TCRbeta clonality than healthy controls, most marked in about a third.

Data came from immunoSEQ multiplex PCR; TCRdb stores just in-frame clones and leaves some out. The sample presents some 19,000 clones, none singletons. This clone was seen a few times. Its cognate antigen is unknown. The CDR3 extends 3 residues past the end of the read, so its final part is completed from the germline J gene. CVID meant reduced serum IgG, IgA and/or IgM plus specific antibody deficiency. The CVID group had about 14 females and 30 or so males, mean age roughly 40. This chain joins TRBV18 and TRBJ2-3, with 9 bases fitting TRBD2. The specimen sequenced was peripheral blood mononuclear cells. The receptor was isolated from a human donor with common variable immunodeficiency. This chain's CDR3 is CASSPTSGNTDTQYF. The part of the CDR3 DNA that was read is TGTGCCAGCTCACCGACTAGCGGAAACACAGATACG.